Detailed here is one T cell receptor beta chain. What it recognizes is unknown. This may be a read error: a much more frequent sequence differs by one nucleotide. These data are taken from a study of T cell repertoires in cytomegalovirus infection. Study-level points and caveats: Based on cumulative public TCR beta family frequency, carriers of CMV plus the relevant HLA were identified. Within the response measured ex vivo, HLA-C-restricted CMV-specific TCR beta clonotypes were dominant.

Each CDR3 protein gets one entry after TCRdb re-called the reads with MiXCR. The table shows about 680,000 distinct CDR3 sequences, with 24% occurring only once. Sequencing input: CD8+ T cells from PBMCs. The TCR sequence derives from a human donor in good health (CMV status not recorded). Some clones in this sample may be carry-over from other donors' samples.

The CDR3 region is CASSSGRVSTDTQYF. CDR3 DNA sequence: TGTGCCAGCAGTTCGGGGCGAGTTAGCACAGATACGCAGTATTTT. The gene calls are TRBV12-3 or TRBV12-4 and TRBJ2-3; possibly TRBD1 or TRBD2 for D (5 bases each). The CDR3 runs to 15 residues. V lost 4 bases and J 0 bases, leaving 11 bases between the germline ends.